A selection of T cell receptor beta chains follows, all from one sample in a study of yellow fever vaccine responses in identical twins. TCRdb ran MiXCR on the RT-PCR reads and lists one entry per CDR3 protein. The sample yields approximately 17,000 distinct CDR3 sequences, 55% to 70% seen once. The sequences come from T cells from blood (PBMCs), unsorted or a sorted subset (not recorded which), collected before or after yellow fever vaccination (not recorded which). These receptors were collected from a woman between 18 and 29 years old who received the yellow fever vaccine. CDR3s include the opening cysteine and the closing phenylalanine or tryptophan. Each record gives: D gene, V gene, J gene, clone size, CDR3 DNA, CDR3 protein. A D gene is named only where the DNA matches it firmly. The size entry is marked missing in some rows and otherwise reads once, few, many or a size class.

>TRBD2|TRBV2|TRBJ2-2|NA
TGTGCCAGCGGTATGGGAGGGGTTTCGGCCACCGGGGAGCTGTTTTTT
CASGMGGVSATGELFF
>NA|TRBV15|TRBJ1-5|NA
TGTGCCACCAGCAGAGACAGGTGGGGGAATCAGCCCCAGCATTTT
CATSRDRWGNQPQHF
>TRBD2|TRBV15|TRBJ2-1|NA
TGTGCCACCAGCAGAGATAGGTCTAGCGGGAGTAATGAGCAGTTCTTC
CATSRDRSSGSNEQFF
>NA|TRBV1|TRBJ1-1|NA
TGCACCAGCAGCCACCGACAGCCGAGCCCTGTGAACACTGAAGCTTTCTTT
CTSSHRQPSPVNTEAFF
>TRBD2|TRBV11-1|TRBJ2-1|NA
TGTGCCAGCAGCTTAGCGGAAGGGACTAGTCTTTTCAATGAGCAGTTCTTC
CASSLAEGTSLFNEQFF
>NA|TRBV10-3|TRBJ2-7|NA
TGTGCCATCAGTGAGCCTCCAAACAGGGTCACCTCCTACGAGCAGTACTTC
CAISEPPNRVTSYEQYF
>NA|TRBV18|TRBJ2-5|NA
TGTGCCAGCCAGAAGGCGACAGGACAAGAGACCCAGTACTTC
CASQKATGQETQYF
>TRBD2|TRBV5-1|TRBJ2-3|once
TGCGCCAGCACTAGCGGGAGCACAGATACGCAGTATTTT
CASTSGSTDTQYF
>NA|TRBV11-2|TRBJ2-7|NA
TGTGCCAGCAGCTTATCCTGGGAGCAGTACTTC
CASSLSWEQYF
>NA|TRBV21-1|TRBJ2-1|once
TGTGCCACCAATTGGGGCACACGGGACACTTACAATGAGCAGTTCTTC
CATNWGTRDTYNEQFF
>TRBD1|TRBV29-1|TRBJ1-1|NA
TGCAGCGGTGGACAGGGTGGGACTGAAGCTTTCTTT
CSGGQGGTEAFF
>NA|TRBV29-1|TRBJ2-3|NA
TGCAGCGTTGAAGGGGCTGGGCCAGATACGCAGTATTTT
CSVEGAGPDTQYF
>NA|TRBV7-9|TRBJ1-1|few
TGTGCCAGCAGCTTAGGGGCCGAGGGGGCTTTCTTT
CASSLGAEGAFF
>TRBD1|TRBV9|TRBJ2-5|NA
TGTGCCAGCAGCCCGTCGACAGGGAAACTCCAAGAGACCCAGTACTTC
CASSPSTGKLQETQYF
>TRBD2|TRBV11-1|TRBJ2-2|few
TGTGCCAGCAGCCTGACTAGCGGTCACACCGGGGAGCTGTTTTTT
CASSLTSGHTGELFF
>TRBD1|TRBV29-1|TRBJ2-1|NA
TGCAGCGTTGAAGGTCGGACAGGGGTGTCGGTCGATGAGCAGTTCTTC
CSVEGRTGVSVDEQFF
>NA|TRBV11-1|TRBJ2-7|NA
TGTGCCAGCAGCGCAACTAGCTACGAGCAGTACTTC
CASSATSYEQYF
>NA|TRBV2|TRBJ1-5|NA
TGTGCCAGCCTACCCCACCCGGCAGGGAAGGGGCAGCCCCAGCATTTT
CASLPHPAGKGQPQHF